This TCR beta chain was retrieved from a study of Ad26.COV2.S vaccination and SARS-CoV-2 variants. V lost 3 bases to trimming and J lost 4 bases, with 6 bases between them. This CDR3 has 11 residues. The germline CDR1 and CDR2 sequences are GTSNPN and SVGIG (reference sequence). TCRdb's table, derived via immunoSEQ multiplex PCR, lists solely in-frame clones and lacks some. Altogether roughly 270,000 clones are present, around 87% being singletons, with the ten largest covering less than 3.5%. This clone has more than one count but fewer than ten. Treatment given: roughly 20 received Ad26.COV2.S at low or high dose, single or two shots; 5 received placebo; per-sample allocation not given. The study sampled participants on day 63 after the first vaccine or placebo injection.

This sequence joins TRBV30 and TRBJ1-2; D is unresolved. Sample: peripheral blood, taken in a trial of Ad26.COV2.S vaccine versus placebo. This sequence originates from a person between 18 and 65 years old who received the Ad26.COV2.S COVID-19 vaccine or a placebo. CDR3 residues: CAWRQTYGYTF. CDR3 sequence (DNA): TGTGCCTGGAGACAGACCTATGGCTACACCTTC.